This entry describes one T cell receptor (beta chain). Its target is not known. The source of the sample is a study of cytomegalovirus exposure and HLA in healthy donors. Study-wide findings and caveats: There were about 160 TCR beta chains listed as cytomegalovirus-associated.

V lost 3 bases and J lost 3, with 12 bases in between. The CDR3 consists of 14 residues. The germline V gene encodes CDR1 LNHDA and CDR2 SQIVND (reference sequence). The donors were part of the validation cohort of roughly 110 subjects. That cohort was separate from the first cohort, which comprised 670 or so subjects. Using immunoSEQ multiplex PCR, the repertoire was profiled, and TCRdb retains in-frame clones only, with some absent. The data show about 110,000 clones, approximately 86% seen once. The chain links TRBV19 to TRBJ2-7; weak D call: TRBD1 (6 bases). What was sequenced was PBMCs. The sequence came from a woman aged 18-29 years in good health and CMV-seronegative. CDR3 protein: CASSIYQGNYEQYF. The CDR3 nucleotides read TGTGCCAGTAGTATCTATCAGGGGAACTACGAGCAGTACTTC.